The clone carrying this T cell receptor (beta chain) was recorded once. TCRdb's table, derived via immunoSEQ multiplex PCR, lists solely in-frame clones and lacks some. The sample gives about 72,000 clones, about nine tenths of which show up once; approximately 2.9% is in the top ten. These data originate in a study of T cells after somatic rescue of genetic block. Germline lookup yields CDR1 LGHNT and CDR2 FRNRAP. The CDR3 runs 14 residues. Trimming removed 2 bases from V and 2 bases from J, with 8 bases in between. This receptor was obtained from a man aged 25 to 40. Sequencing input: peripheral blood mononuclear cells (PBMCs). The J gene is TRBJ2-3, the V gene TRBV12-5; no reliable D call. CDR3 coding DNA: TGTGCTAGTGGTTTGTGGAGCGCCACAGATACGCAGTATTTT. Translated, it gives CASGLWSATDTQYF.